Sequencing of this T cell receptor beta chain was carried out in a study of T cells after yellow fever vaccination (dated by TCRdb to the late 2010s). In terms of the full investigation: The SMART-Seq v4 Ultra Low Input RNA kit was used to prepare libraries from fractions with low cell numbers. To track T-cell clones before and after primary and booster YFV17D yellow fever vaccination, bulk TCR alpha and beta repertoires were sequenced longitudinally. The cohort comprised two healthy male donors, one aged 18 to 29 and one aged 30 to 40 years. Blood was drawn at multiple timepoints before and after primary and secondary immunization, with bulk PBMC replicates and cell subsets isolated.

Sequencing took place on an Illumina NovaSeq 6000. TCR cDNA was made using 5'RACE template switching, a step that added a universal primer site and unique molecular identifiers. Priming for cDNA synthesis came from both the TCR alpha and TCR beta constant segments. Libraries were amplified in two PCR steps, with sample barcodes and sequencing adapters added in the second step. Libraries were sequenced on Illumina HiSeq 2500 (2x100 bp) or NovaSeq (2x150 bp). The study's own analysis went as follows. MIGEC was used to demultiplex reads and collapse the reads into UMI consensus sequences, and MiXCR was used for V(D)J alignment. Vaccine-responding clonotypes were identified with edgeR using replicate PBMC samples, with FDR below 0.01 and a log2 fold change above 5 up to day 15 being required. Each bulk clonotype received a CD4 or CD8 identity based on whether the sequenced CD4 or CD8 repertoire contained that clonotype at higher abundance. The public reads were reanalyzed by TCRdb: fastp trimming at Q25, MiXCR alignment, in-frame beta chains only. Each entry is one CDR3 protein sequence, shown with its most common DNA and genes. TCRdb, not the original authors, processed these V and J calls. For this sample there are under 500,000 distinct CDR3 sequences; 18% appear just once. The top ten clonotypes cover over 15% of the sample.

This clonotype occurred a few times. Its antigen is still unknown. Qualities for individual bases were not recorded, and no much larger clone is one base off. V and J are trimmed by 3 bases and 9 bases, and the gene matches miss 9 bases of the junction. From cysteine to phenylalanine, the CDR3 is 15 amino acids long. This entry keeps only the CDR3 DNA: 45 bases, framed from base 1. CDR1 and CDR2, looked up from the germline V gene (reference sequence), are DFQATT and SNEGSKA. The sample's treatment or condition label, in plain terms: live attenuated yellow fever vaccine strain. Two biological replicates of bulk PBMCs were collected at each blood-draw timepoint. A standard Ficoll-Paque protocol was used to isolate PBMCs from peripheral blood. TriZol was used to extract RNA from bulk PBMCs, CD4 and CD8 fractions, and dextramer-positive and dextramer-negative fractions. What the authors observed across the whole study: The study included only a couple of donors, which limits how far the findings can be generalized. Compared with the primary T-cell response, the secondary T-cell response was weaker but faster, peaking on day 5 rather than day 15. A small share of clonotypes was detected in both CD4 and CD8 compartments, with the overlap likely arising from convergent recombination. Most clones expanded after primary vaccination (96% of CD4 and roughly 88% of CD8) were re-detected after the booster, suggesting that broad memory maintenance occurred. Computational filtering was needed because FACS-sorted repertoires could contain abundant contaminating clonotypes from the bulk population.

The material sequenced was PBMCs, taken before the yellow fever booster vaccination. The chain is assembled from TRBV20-1 and TRBJ2-1; the junction holds 12 bases that match TRBD1. This receptor was taken from a man aged 18 to 29 who received the YFV17D yellow fever vaccine. The nucleotide sequence reads TGCAGTGCTAGCCCACGGGACAGGGGGCGCGTTGAGCAGTTCTTC. Translated, this gives CSASPRDRGRVEQFF.